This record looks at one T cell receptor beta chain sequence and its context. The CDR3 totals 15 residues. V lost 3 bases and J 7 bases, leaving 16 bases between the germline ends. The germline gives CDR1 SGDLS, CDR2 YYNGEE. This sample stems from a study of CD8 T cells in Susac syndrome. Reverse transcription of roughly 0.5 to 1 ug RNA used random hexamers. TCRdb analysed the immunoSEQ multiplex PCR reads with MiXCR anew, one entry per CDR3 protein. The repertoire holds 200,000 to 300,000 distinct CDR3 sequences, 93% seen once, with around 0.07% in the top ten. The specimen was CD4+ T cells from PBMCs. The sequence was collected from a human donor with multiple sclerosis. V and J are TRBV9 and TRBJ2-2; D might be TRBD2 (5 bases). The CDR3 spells CASSAGISRGGELFF. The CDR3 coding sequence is TGTGCCAGCAGCGCGGGTATTAGCCGGGGCGGGGAGCTGTTTTTT. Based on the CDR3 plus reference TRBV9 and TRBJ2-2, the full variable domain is DSGVTQTPKHLITATGQRVTLRCSPRSGDLSVYWYQQSLDQGLQFLIQYYNGEERAKGNILERFSAQQFPDLHSELNLSSLELGDSALYFCASSAGISRGGELFFGEGSRLTVL.